The present TCR beta chain was sequenced within a study of control samples from healthy donors and cancer patients. The data were produced by immunoSEQ multiplex PCR, yet TCRdb's version contains in-frame clones alone and is incomplete. The sample yields 150,000 to 200,000 clones, roughly 88% seen once. Germline loops: CDR1 LGHNA, CDR2 YSLEER. The CDR3 has 14 residues. With 0 bases removed from V and 4 bases from J, the gap between germline ends came to 9 bases. The chain recombines TRBV4-3 with TRBJ1-2, with a tentative D call TRBD1 (5 bases). The sequenced sample consisted of blood. The clonotype comes from a man aged 18 to 30 in good health. Here the CDR3 DNA reads TGCGCCAGCAGCCAAGAGCGGGGCCGCTATGGCTACACCTTC. This translates into CASSQERGRYGYTF.